A selection of T cell receptor beta chains follows, all from one sample in a study of T cells in Graves' hyperthyroidism and ophthalmopathy. From the multiplex PCR reads, TCRdb called clonotypes with MiXCR, one entry per CDR3 protein. The sample carries roughly 420,000 distinct CDR3 sequences, approximately 15% recorded once. Material for sequencing was blood. These receptors all stem from a woman aged 18-29 years with Graves' hyperthyroidism. The CDR3 runs from the conserved cysteine through the conserved F or W. D genes are given only for firm matches. The size field is filled for only some rows; it gives once, few, many or a size class.

d_call j_call clone_size v_call cdr3_length cdr3_aa cdr3_nt
NA TRBJ1-5 many TRBV6-2/TRBV6-3 15 CASSSLTGGNQPQHF TGTGCCAGCAGTTCCTTGACAGGCGGCAATCAGCCCCAGCATTTT
NA TRBJ2-3 NA TRBV19 13 CASSIEAQDTQYF TGTGCCAGTAGTATAGAGGCACAGGATACGCAGTATTTT
TRBD2 TRBJ2-1 NA TRBV9 18 CASSVAAGTSGISGEQFF TGTGCCAGCAGCGTGGCGGCCGGGACTAGCGGGATTTCGGGTGAGCAGTTCTTC
NA TRBJ2-3 many TRBV2 15 CASGSGRARTDTQYF TGTGCCAGCGGATCCGGACGGGCCCGCACAGATACGCAGTATTTT
NA TRBJ2-5 many TRBV12-3/TRBV12-4 13 CASSLGYQETQYF TGTGCCAGCAGTTTGGGATACCAAGAGACCCAGTACTTC
TRBD1 TRBJ1-1 NA TRBV24-1 15 CATSAYGTGKTEAFF TGTGCCACCAGTGCCTACGGGACAGGGAAGACTGAAGCTTTCTTT
NA TRBJ2-7 many TRBV30 12 CAWAPGNHEQYF TGTGCCTGGGCCCCAGGGAACCACGAGCAGTACTTC
NA TRBJ1-1 many TRBV20-1 15 CSARDLGGSNTEAFF TGCAGTGCTAGAGATCTGGGGGGCTCGAACACTGAAGCTTTCTTT
NA TRBJ1-6 many TRBV20-1 14 CSARGSGGSSPLHF TGCAGTGCTAGAGGTTCGGGCGGTAGTTCACCCCTCCACTTT
NA TRBJ2-5 many TRBV28 12 CASSFTVETQYF TGTGCCAGCAGTTTCACGGTAGAGACCCAGTACTTC
NA TRBJ1-6 many TRBV27 14 CASSLEGRHSPLHF TGTGCCAGCAGTTTGGAGGGTCGCCATTCACCCCTCCACTTT
NA TRBJ1-1 many TRBV14 13 CASSQVWASEAFF TGTGCCAGCAGCCAAGTGTGGGCATCTGAAGCTTTCTTT
TRBD1 TRBJ2-5 few TRBV30 14 CAWRRRQGGETQYF TGTGCCTGGAGAAGGAGACAGGGCGGCGAGACCCAGTACTTC
TRBD1 TRBJ1-2 many TRBV12-3/TRBV12-4 16 CASSLGTGGLPYRYTF TGTGCCAGCAGTTTAGGCACAGGGGGACTACCCTACCGCTACACCTTC
TRBD2 TRBJ2-3 few TRBV11-3 16 CASSLTSGSVSDTQYF TGTGCCAGCAGCCTTACTAGCGGGAGTGTCTCAGATACGCAGTATTTT
NA TRBJ1-4 many TRBV7-8 16 CASSLAKGRINEKLFF TGTGCCAGCAGCTTAGCGAAGGGACGGATTAATGAAAAACTGTTTTTT
NA TRBJ2-3 NA TRBV10-1 16 CASSGTPTTRTDTQYF TGCGCCAGCAGTGGCACCCCGACTACCCGCACAGATACGCAGTATTTT
NA TRBJ2-2 few TRBV3-1 16 CASSQDLVWNTGELFF TGTGCCAGCAGCCAAGATTTGGTTTGGAATACCGGGGAGCTGTTTTTT
NA TRBJ1-1 NA TRBV18 12 CASSHGYTEAFF TGTGCCAGCTCACACGGTTATACTGAAGCTTTCTTT
NA TRBJ2-7 many TRBV3-1 15 CASSQGRDTSYEQHF TGTGCCAGCAGCCAAGGCCGGGACACATCCTACGAGCAGCACTTC
TRBD1 TRBJ2-7 many TRBV5-1 15 CASSLEGTGTYEQYF TGCGCCAGCAGCTTGGAAGGGACAGGGACCTACGAGCAGTACTTC
NA TRBJ1-6 NA TRBV20-1 15 CSARDAREPNSPLHF TGCAGTGCTAGAGATGCGCGGGAACCCAATTCACCCCTCCACTTT
NA TRBJ1-1 many TRBV29-1 14 CSVIGTTLNTEAFF TGCAGCGTGATAGGGACAACTTTGAACACTGAAGCTTTCTTT
TRBD1 TRBJ1-5 NA TRBV3-1 15 CASRSWTGTNQPQHF TGTGCCAGCAGATCATGGACAGGGACAAATCAGCCCCAGCATTTT
NA TRBJ1-1 many TRBV20-1 12 CSATGQQQEAFF TGCAGTGCTACCGGACAGCAGCAGGAAGCTTTCTTT
NA TRBJ2-3 few TRBV29-1 16 CSVGYHLTTSTDTQYF TGCAGCGTTGGATACCACTTGACAACTAGCACAGATACGCAGTATTTT
TRBD2 TRBJ2-5 NA TRBV6-1 17 CASSAGLAGGSRETQYF TGTGCCAGCAGCGCGGGACTAGCGGGAGGGAGCAGAGAGACCCAGTACTTC
TRBD2 TRBJ2-1 many TRBV5-1 16 CASSLELAGGPDEQFF TGCGCCAGCAGCCTAGAACTAGCGGGAGGGCCAGATGAGCAGTTCTTC